The following is a TCR beta chain sequence with its context. It has no known antigen specificity. It has no much larger one-base neighbor in the sample; base qualities were not kept. Trimming removed 1 base from V and 6 bases from J; the gene matches leave 8 bases unexplained. From cysteine to phenylalanine, the CDR3 is 18 amino acids long. Just CDR3 DNA is preserved here, 54 bases in frame from base 1. According to the germline V gene (reference sequence), CDR1 reads LGHDT and CDR2 reads YNNKEL. Collaborating institutions collected whole blood in K2EDTA tubes following their own protocols. For TCRbeta analysis, collaborators shipped samples as frozen whole blood, isolated PBMCs, or DNA extracted from either of those sample types. This entry comes from a study of blood T cell repertoires in COVID-19 (dated by TCRdb to 2020 to 2022). The study in broad terms: Collaborator samples came from the United States, Italy and Spain and covered acute and convalescent phases of COVID-19. The material from the prospective study consisted of cDNA or gDNA derived from T cells, B-cell-depleted T cells, or PBMCs. Where available, HLA class I and class II types were taken from metadata supplied by the sample provider and were not determined by assay-based typing. The repertoires were made available in a free public database intended to serve as a resource for research on the immune response to SARS-CoV-2. Nearly every sample came with metadata listing a de-identified subject ID, COVID-19 status, age in years and sex. The samples were drawn from two sources: the first 160 participants of the ongoing ImmuneRACE study, and fewer than 1,500 subjects contributed by 6 global collaborators. Deeply sampled blood TCRbeta repertoires from subjects exposed to, actively infected with, or recovered from COVID-19 were included in the dataset. General conclusions and limits of the study: The amount of clinical and demographic metadata varied by source and participant and was provided uncurated.

TCRbeta CDR3 regions were amplified from genomic DNA by means of the immunoSEQ Assay, a bias-controlled multiplex PCR. Under the source paper's analysis protocol: The number of nucleated cells in each sample was estimated from the amplification of reference gene primers within the assay. Sequence reads were collapsed and filtered to measure the absolute abundance of every unique TCRbeta CDR3 rearrangement. For each sample, productive Simpson clonality was calculated as the square root of Simpson's diversity index across productive rearrangements. The clones in this table, taken by TCRdb from immuneACCESS, are in-frame only. Not every clone is retained; where verified, under half of the shortfall comes from an unresolved V gene, and the cause of the rest is unknown. V, J and clone size are taken as reported in that table, and D and trimming were inferred from the DNA itself. In all, the sample holds about 75,000 clones, and approximately 82% of those were seen once. 20% to 25% of the sample is held by the ten biggest clonotypes.

The sequence links TRBV3-1 (or the pseudogene TRBV3-2) to TRBJ2-1; 14 bases in between match TRBD2. This TCR derives from a woman aged 50 to 60 with acute or convalescent COVID-19. Sequenced sample: peripheral blood. The CDR3 protein is CASSQGLAGGPGLNEQFF. The sequence in DNA is TGTGCCAGCAGCCAAGGACTAGCGGGAGGGCCCGGCCTCAATGAGCAGTTCTTC.